This passage covers 25 T cell receptor beta chains from one sample sequenced in a study of T cell responses to AZD1222 COVID-19 vaccine (dated by TCRdb to about 2021). Libraries were made using the immunoSEQ multiplex PCR assay. Drawn from immuneACCESS, this table holds only the in-frame rearrangements with V and J called that TCRdb kept. Clones are partly lost; checked studies trace under half to an unresolved V gene and leave the rest unexplained. The sample has fewer than 200,000 clones on record, approximately 92% of them singletons. The ten largest make up 3.6% of the sample. The time point label of this sample denotes: about 28 days (+/-7) after the second vaccine dose. The treatment or condition label here, explained by the study, means: meningococcal conjugate vaccine given as trial control. The sequences come from peripheral blood, collected 28 days after the second dose of the MenACWY control vaccine. The receptors were sampled from an adult who received the MenACWY meningococcal vaccine as a control.

J is TRBJ2-6 and V is TRBV6-2 or TRBV6-3, with D perhaps matching TRBD1 or TRBD2 (5 bases each). V was trimmed by 6 bases and J by 0 bases, leaving 15 bases between them. The germline V gene has CDR1 MNHEY and CDR2 SVGEGT. CDR3 length: 17 residues. Written as DNA, the CDR3 is TGTGCCAGCAGCCGGGGCAGTTCGATCTCTGGGGCCAACGTCCTGACTTTC. The encoded protein is CASSRGSSISGANVLTF.

This chain uses TRBV28 with TRBJ2-7; TRBD2 aligns across 7 bases. The V and J ends lost 5 bases and 3 bases, in that order; junction bases with no gene match: 7. The CDR3 extends over 14 amino acids. The germline CDR1 and CDR2 sequences are MDHEN and SYDVKM. The CDR3 here is CASSLGGGNYEQYF. CDR3 DNA sequence: TGTGCCAGCAGTCTGGGGGGGGGAAACTACGAGCAGTACTTC.

The J gene is TRBJ1-4, the V gene TRBV11-2, with TRBD1 matching 8 bases. CDR1 and CDR2 (germline): SGHAT, FQNNGV. V lost 5 bases, J lost 7 bases, and 9 bases stayed unmatched. The CDR3 loop spans 15 amino acids. The CDR3 nucleotides are TGTGCCAGCAGCCCAGACAGGGGTGGGAGTGAAAAACTGTTTTTT. Encoded protein: CASSPDRGGSEKLFF.

This clone was recorded only once. Other DNA sequences in the sample encode the same CDR3. This chain links TRBV19 with TRBJ1-4; D remains ambiguous. The CDR3 has 12 amino acids. The V end lost 3 bases, the J end lost 6 bases, and 5 bases lay between the germline ends. The germline V gene has CDR1 LNHDA and CDR2 SQIVND (reference sequence). DNA of the CDR3: TGTGCCAGTAGTATCCGCGATGAAAAACTGTTTTTT. As protein: CASSIRDEKLFF.

The sample holds one count of this clone. This chain joins TRBV5-6 and TRBJ2-7; 9 bases line up with TRBD1. The V segment lost 0 bases and the J segment 4 bases; nucleotides outside the gene matches: 8. This CDR3 comprises 16 residues. Germline V gene data show CDR1 as SGHDT and CDR2 as YYEEEE. In nucleotides, the CDR3 is TGTGCCAGCAGCTTGGCCCGTGGACAGGGGATTTACGAGCAGTACTTC. Translation gives CASSLARGQGIYEQYF.

The CDR3: CASSGGFGYTF. In DNA, the CDR3 is TGCGCCAGCAGTGGGGGTTTCGGCTACACCTTC. V usage is TRBV10-1 and J usage is TRBJ1-2; D is ambiguous. The CDR3 consists of 11 residues. Germline assignment: CDR1 WNHNN and CDR2 SYGVQD (reference sequence). The V and J ends lost 4 bases and 8 bases respectively, with 8 bases between them.

This clone appeared a single time. The V and J genes are TRBV6-5 and TRBJ2-7; D may be TRBD1 or TRBD2 (5 bases each). V lost 5 bases and J 5 bases, leaving 7 bases between the germline ends. CDR3 size: 11 residues. Germline lookup yields CDR1 MNHEY and CDR2 SVGAGI. DNA of the CDR3: TGTGCCAGCAGTATGGGGGACGAGCAGTACTTC. Residues: CASSMGDEQYF.

The chain is built from TRBV9 and TRBJ1-3; D remains unclear. CDR3 length: 13 residues. Germline CDR1 SGDLS, CDR2 YYNGEE. Trimming removed 0 bases from V and 3 bases from J, with 4 bases in between. The DNA for the CDR3 is TGTGCCAGCAGCGTAGTGGGTGGAAACACCATATATTTT. It yields the protein CASSVVGGNTIYF.

V is TRBV6-5 and J is TRBJ2-7; 7 positions match TRBD2. CDR3 length: 14 amino acids. Germline V lookup: CDR1 MNHEY, CDR2 SVGAGI. Unmatched junction bases numbered 4, after V lost 5 bases and J lost 0 bases. The CDR3 coding sequence is TGTGCCAGCAGTCTAACTAGCGACTCCTACGAGCAGTACTTC. It translates to CASSLTSDSYEQYF.

The gene calls are TRBV6-2 or TRBV6-3 and TRBJ1-1; D is unresolved. The length of the CDR3 is 16 residues. Between the trimmed V and J ends, which lost 2 bases and 1 base, there was a span of 14 bases. Germline CDR1 reads MNHEY; CDR2 reads SVGEGT. Written as DNA, the CDR3 is TGTGCCAGCAGTTACCAAGGGAGAACTTCGAACACTGAAGCTTTCTTT. This codes for CASSYQGRTSNTEAFF.

The chain uses TRBV6-1 and TRBJ1-1; no clear D. Germline lookup yields CDR1 MNHNS and CDR2 SASEGT. V was shortened by 2 bases and J by 1 base, with 5 bases between the two germline ends. The CDR3 is 13 residues long. The CDR3 is CASSEQRNTEAFF. As DNA, the CDR3 is TGTGCCAGCAGTGAACAGAGGAACACTGAAGCTTTCTTT.

This chain links TRBV7-2 with TRBJ2-7, with D unclear. The CDR3 extends over 13 amino acids. Germline V gene data show CDR1 as SGHTA and CDR2 as FQGNSA. V was clipped by 2 bases and J by 3 bases, with 8 bases between them. CDR3 loop: CASSLSVVYEQYF. The CDR3 DNA reads as TGTGCCAGCAGCTTAAGCGTCGTCTACGAGCAGTACTTC.

The chain has TRBV29-1 and TRBJ1-2; 8 bases are shared with TRBD1. The CDR3 spans 13 residues. Germline lookup yields CDR1 SQVTM and CDR2 ANQGSEA. The junction had 5 bases not matched to a gene; V was cut back by 3 bases and J by 5 bases. This chain's CDR3 is CSVDQGARYGYTF. DNA for the CDR3: TGCAGCGTTGATCAGGGGGCGCGGTATGGCTACACCTTC.

The chain couples TRBV7-3 to TRBJ2-1, with D perhaps matching TRBD2 (6 bases). The CDR3 totals 16 residues. CDR1 is SGHTA, CDR2 FQGTGA, per germline. V lost 3 bases and J lost 2, with 14 bases in between. The CDR3 region is CASSLSGGNTYNEQFF. CDR3 nucleotide sequence: TGTGCCAGCAGCTTGTCCGGCGGGAACACCTACAATGAGCAGTTCTTC.

The rearrangement links TRBV27 to TRBJ1-5, with D possibly matching TRBD1 (6 bases). V lost 3 bases, J lost 8 bases, and 14 bases lay in between. This CDR3 is 14 amino acids long. Germline assignment: CDR1 MNHEY and CDR2 SMNVEV (reference sequence). The CDR3 spells CASSFGQNLEPQHF. In DNA, the CDR3 is TGTGCCAGCAGTTTTGGACAGAATTTAGAGCCCCAGCATTTT.

The gene calls are TRBV7-2 and TRBJ1-1; no definite D call. Germline V gene lookup returns CDR1 SGHTA and CDR2 FQGNSA. Trimming took off 5 bases at V and 10 bases at J, with 17 bases between the two ends. The length of the CDR3 is 13 residues. CDR3 residues: CASSIPGSPGAFF. CDR3 sequence (DNA): TGTGCCAGCAGCATCCCGGGGTCCCCAGGAGCTTTCTTT.

The chain carries TRBV29-1 and TRBJ1-2; 7 nucleotides agree with TRBD1. The V gene's germline CDR1 is SQVTM and CDR2 ANQGSEA. The CDR3 spans 14 residues. Trimming took 6 bases from V and 5 from J; bases not matched to a gene: 12. In nucleotides, the CDR3 is TGCAGCGTGGGCAGGGGGAAGGGAGGATATGGCTACACCTTC. Amino acids: CSVGRGKGGYGYTF.

The chain links TRBV24-1 to TRBJ2-7, with D possibly matching TRBD1 (6 bases). From germline, CDR1 is KGHDR and CDR2 SFDVKD. Trimming cost V 2 bases and J 4 bases, with 17 bases left between them. The CDR3 runs 16 residues. This CDR3 reads CATSDSTPGQKYEQYF. In DNA form, the CDR3 reads TGTGCCACCAGTGATTCGACCCCGGGACAAAAGTACGAGCAGTACTTC.

The rearrangement links TRBV19 to TRBJ1-1; D gene ambiguous. Germline values: CDR1 LNHDA, CDR2 SQIVND (reference sequence). This CDR3 comprises 16 residues. Trimming cost V 3 bases and J 0 bases, with 14 bases left between them. CDR3 protein: CASSMSVAAMNTEAFF. DNA of the CDR3: TGTGCCAGTAGTATGAGTGTGGCGGCAATGAACACTGAAGCTTTCTTT.

The V call is TRBV19, the J call TRBJ2-1, with TRBD2 as a possible D gene (6 bases). With 1 base removed from V and 5 bases from J, the gap between germline ends came to 12 bases. Germline CDR1 reads LNHDA; CDR2 reads SQIVND (reference sequence). The CDR3 runs to 15 residues. The CDR3 bases are TGTGCCAGTAGTATAGGTGGGCGGGGAAACAATGAGCAGTTCTTC. This sequence encodes CASSIGGRGNNEQFF.

The V and J genes are TRBV9 and TRBJ2-1; weak D call: TRBD2 (7 bases). CDR3 size: 15 residues. CDR1 SGDLS and CDR2 YYNGEE come from the germline V gene. The V end lost 6 bases, the J end lost 0 bases, and 13 bases lay between the germline ends. CDR3 sequence reads: CASNRGASSYNEQFF. In nucleotides, the CDR3 is TGTGCCAGCAACCGGGGGGCGAGCTCCTACAATGAGCAGTTCTTC.

The chain couples TRBV11-2 to TRBJ2-2, with 10 bases lining up with TRBD2. V was pared by 5 bases and J by 5 bases, with 14 bases of the junction left unmatched. The CDR3 spans 18 residues. Germline loops: CDR1 SGHAT, CDR2 FQNNGV. DNA for the CDR3: TGTGCCAGCAGCCCCCCCGCGGGTAGCGGGAGGAGGACCGGGGAGCTGTTTTTT. It yields the protein CASSPPAGSGRRTGELFF.

The CDR3 is CASASGGPSSYEQYF. Written as DNA, the CDR3 is TGTGCTAGTGCCTCGGGGGGCCCGAGCTCCTACGAGCAGTACTTC. The V gene is TRBV12-5, the J gene TRBJ2-7; a weak D match, TRBD2 (7 bases). The germline V gene has CDR1 LGHNT and CDR2 FRNRAP. The CDR3 consists of 15 residues. Trimming left V 7 bases short and J 0 bases short, with 16 bases between.

The chain couples TRBV11-3 to TRBJ1-6; tentatively, D is TRBD1 (5 bases). The CDR3 contains 15 residues. V lost 5 bases to trimming and J lost 9 bases, with 17 bases between them. Germline CDR1 SGHNT, CDR2 YENEEA. This chain's CDR3 is CASSASGVVVSPLHF. The CDR3 DNA reads as TGTGCCAGCAGCGCATCGGGGGTAGTAGTTTCACCCCTCCACTTT. Together with reference TRBV11-3 and TRBJ1-6, the CDR3 gives the full variable domain: EAGVVQSPRYKIIEKKQPVAFWCNPISGHNTLYWYLQNLGQGPELLIRYENEEAVDDSQLPKDRFSAERLKGVDSTLKIQPAELGDSAVYLCASSASGVVVSPLHFGNGTRLTVT.

The gene calls are TRBV18 and TRBJ1-1; unclear D gene. The CDR3 sequence is 13 residues long. From germline, CDR1 is KGHSH and CDR2 LQKENI. V dropped 1 base and J dropped 5 bases, with 8 bases sitting between them. CDR3 nucleotides: TGTGCCAGCTCACCACTCCCCGGGACTGAAGCTTTCTTT. Protein sequence: CASSPLPGTEAFF.